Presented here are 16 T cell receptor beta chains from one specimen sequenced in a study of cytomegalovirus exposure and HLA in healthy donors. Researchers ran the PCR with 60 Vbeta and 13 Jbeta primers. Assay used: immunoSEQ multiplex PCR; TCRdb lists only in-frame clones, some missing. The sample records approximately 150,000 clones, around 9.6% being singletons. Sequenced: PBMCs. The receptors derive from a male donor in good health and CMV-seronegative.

CDR3 bases: TGTGCCAGTAACCTTTTAGCGGGTCGGGGTTACAATGAGCAGTTCTTC. Residues: CASNLLAGRGYNEQFF. This sequence joins TRBV19 and TRBJ2-1, with 7 positions matching TRBD2. In germline, CDR1 is LNHDA, CDR2 SQIVND (reference sequence). V trimming: 7 bases; J trimming: 4 bases; junction bases outside the gene matches: 13. This CDR3 is 16 amino acids long. Using reference TRBV19 and TRBJ2-1 for the parts outside the CDR3, the full variable domain is DGGITQSPKYLFRKEGQNVTLSCEQNLNHDAMYWYRQDPGQGLRLIYYSQIVNDFQKGDIAEGYSVSREKKESFPLTVTSAQKNPTAFYLCASNLLAGRGYNEQFFGPGTRLTVL.

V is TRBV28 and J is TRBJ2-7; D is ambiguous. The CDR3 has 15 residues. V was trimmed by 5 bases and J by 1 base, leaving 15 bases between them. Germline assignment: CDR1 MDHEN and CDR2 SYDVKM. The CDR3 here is CASSLPRSFSYEQYF. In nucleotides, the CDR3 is TGTGCCAGCAGTCTCCCCCGCAGTTTTTCCTACGAGCAGTACTTC.

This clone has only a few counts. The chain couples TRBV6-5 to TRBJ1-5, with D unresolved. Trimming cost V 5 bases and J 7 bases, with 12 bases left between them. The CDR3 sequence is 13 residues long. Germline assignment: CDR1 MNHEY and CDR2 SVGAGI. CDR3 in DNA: TGTGCCAGCAGTCCCCTAGTTGGCCAGCCCCAGCATTTT. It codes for CASSPLVGQPQHF.

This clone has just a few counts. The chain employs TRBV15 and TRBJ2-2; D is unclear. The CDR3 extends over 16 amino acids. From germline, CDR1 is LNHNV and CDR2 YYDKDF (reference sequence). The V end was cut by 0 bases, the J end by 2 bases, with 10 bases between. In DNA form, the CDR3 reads TGTGCCACCAGCAGAGATCGAGCAGGAAACACCGGGGAGCTGTTTTTT. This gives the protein CATSRDRAGNTGELFF.

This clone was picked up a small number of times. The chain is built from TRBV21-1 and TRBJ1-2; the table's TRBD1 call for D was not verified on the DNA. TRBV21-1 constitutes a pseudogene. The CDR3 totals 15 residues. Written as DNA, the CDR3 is TGTGCCAGCTCGCATGGAAGTACTCAACAGGGTGGCTACACCTTC. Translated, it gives CASSHGSTQQGGYTF.

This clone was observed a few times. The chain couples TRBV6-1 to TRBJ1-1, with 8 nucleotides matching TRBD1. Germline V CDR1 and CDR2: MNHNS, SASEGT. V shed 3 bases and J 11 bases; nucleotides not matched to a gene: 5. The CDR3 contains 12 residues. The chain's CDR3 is CASSEVNRGAFF. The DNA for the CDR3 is TGTGCCAGCAGTGAGGTCAACAGGGGGGCTTTCTTT.

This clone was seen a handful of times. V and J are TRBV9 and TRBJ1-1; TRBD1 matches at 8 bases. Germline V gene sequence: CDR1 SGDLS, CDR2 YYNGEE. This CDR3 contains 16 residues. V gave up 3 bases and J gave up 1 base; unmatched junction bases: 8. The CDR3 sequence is CASSAWTGQGNTEAFF. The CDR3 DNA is TGTGCCAGCAGCGCCTGGACAGGGCAGGGGAACACTGAAGCTTTCTTT.

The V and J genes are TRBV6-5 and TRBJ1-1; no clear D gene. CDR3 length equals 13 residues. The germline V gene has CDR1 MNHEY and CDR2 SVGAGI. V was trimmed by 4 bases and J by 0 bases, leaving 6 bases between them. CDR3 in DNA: TGTGCCAGCAGTTTAAAAATGAACACTGAAGCTTTCTTT. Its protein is CASSLKMNTEAFF.

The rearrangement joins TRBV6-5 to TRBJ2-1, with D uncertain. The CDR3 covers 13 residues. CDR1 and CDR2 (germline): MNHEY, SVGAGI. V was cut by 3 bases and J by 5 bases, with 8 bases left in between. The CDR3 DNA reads TGTGCCAGCAGTTATCAGGCCCACAATGAGCAGTTCTTC. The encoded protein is CASSYQAHNEQFF.

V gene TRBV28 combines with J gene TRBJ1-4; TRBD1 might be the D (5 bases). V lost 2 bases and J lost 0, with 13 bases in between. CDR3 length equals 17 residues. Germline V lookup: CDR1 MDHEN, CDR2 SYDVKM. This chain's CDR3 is CASSLGARRTTNEKLFF. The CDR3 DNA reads TGTGCCAGCAGTTTAGGGGCCCGACGTACAACTAATGAAAAACTGTTTTTT.

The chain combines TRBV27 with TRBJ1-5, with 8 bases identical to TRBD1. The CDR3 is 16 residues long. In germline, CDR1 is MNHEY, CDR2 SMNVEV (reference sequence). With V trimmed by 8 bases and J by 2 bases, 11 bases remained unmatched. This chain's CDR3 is CASGEKDRVRNQPQHF. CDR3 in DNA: TGTGCCAGCGGGGAAAAGGACAGGGTACGCAATCAGCCCCAGCATTTT.

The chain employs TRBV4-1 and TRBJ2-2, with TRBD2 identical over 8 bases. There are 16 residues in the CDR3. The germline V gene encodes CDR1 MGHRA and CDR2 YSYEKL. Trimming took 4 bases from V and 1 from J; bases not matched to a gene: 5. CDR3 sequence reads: CASSPQRGMNTGELFF. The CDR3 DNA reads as TGCGCCAGCAGCCCCCAGCGGGGGATGAACACCGGGGAGCTGTTTTTT.

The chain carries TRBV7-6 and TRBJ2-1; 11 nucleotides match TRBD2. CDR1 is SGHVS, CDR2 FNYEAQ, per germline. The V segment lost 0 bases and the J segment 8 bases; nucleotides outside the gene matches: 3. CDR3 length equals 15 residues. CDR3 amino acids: CASSLASGGADEQFF. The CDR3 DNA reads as TGTGCCAGCAGCTTAGCTAGCGGGGGGGCCGATGAGCAGTTCTTC.

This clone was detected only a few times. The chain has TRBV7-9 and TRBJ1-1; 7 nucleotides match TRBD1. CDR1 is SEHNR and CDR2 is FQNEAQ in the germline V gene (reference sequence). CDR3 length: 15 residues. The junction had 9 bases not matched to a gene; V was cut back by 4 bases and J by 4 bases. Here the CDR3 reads CASSSPGQEGTEAFF. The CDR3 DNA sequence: TGTGCCAGCAGCTCACCCGGACAGGAGGGCACTGAAGCTTTCTTT.

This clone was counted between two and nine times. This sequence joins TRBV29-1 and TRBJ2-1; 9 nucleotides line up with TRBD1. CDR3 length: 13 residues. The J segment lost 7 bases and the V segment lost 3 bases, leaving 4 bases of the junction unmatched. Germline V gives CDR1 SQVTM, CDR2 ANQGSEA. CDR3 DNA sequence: TGCAGCGTTGATATGACAGGGGGGAATGAGCAGTTCTTC. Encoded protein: CSVDMTGGNEQFF.

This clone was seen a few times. The CDR3 spells CASSINQEGEAFF. CDR3 DNA sequence: TGTGCCAGTAGTATTAATCAAGAGGGTGAAGCTTTCTTT. The rearrangement links TRBV19 to TRBJ1-1, with unresolved D. Between the trimmed V and J ends, which lost 3 bases and 7 bases, there was a span of 12 bases. Per the germline V gene, CDR1 is LNHDA and CDR2 is SQIVND (reference sequence). This CDR3 comprises 13 residues. Full variable domain (missing parts from reference TRBV19 and TRBJ1-1): DGGITQSPKYLFRKEGQNVTLSCEQNLNHDAMYWYRQDPGQGLRLIYYSQIVNDFQKGDIAEGYSVSREKKESFPLTVTSAQKNPTAFYLCASSINQEGEAFFGQGTRLTVV.